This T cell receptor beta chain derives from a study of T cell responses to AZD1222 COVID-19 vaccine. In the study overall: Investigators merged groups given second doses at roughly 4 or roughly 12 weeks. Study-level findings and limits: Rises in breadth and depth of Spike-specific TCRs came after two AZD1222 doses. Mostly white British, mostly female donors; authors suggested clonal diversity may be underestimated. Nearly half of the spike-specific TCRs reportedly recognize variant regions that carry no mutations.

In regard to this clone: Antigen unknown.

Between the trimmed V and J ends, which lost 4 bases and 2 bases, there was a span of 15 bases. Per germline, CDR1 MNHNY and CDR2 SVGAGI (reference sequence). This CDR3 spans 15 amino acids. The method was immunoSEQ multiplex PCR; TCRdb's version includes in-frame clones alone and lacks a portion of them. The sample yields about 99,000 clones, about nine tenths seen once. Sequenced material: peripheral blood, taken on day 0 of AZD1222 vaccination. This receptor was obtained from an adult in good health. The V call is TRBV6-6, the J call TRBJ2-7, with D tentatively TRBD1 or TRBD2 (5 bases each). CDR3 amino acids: CASSLDRDRTYEQYF. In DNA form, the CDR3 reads TGTGCCAGCAGTTTGGACCGGGACCGAACCTACGAGCAGTACTTC.